The T cell receptor beta chain described here comes from a study of T cells in tumors after PD-1 blockade. Looking at the study overall: No patient had prior checkpoint blockade, systemic immunosuppression, or radiotherapy within 4 weeks.

Clones were sequenced by immunoSEQ multiplex PCR, and TCRdb holds only the in-frame ones, with some missing. This table holds approximately 46,000 clones, roughly three quarters found once. CDR3 length equals 14 residues. Germline CDR1 is MDHEN and CDR2 is SYDVKM. V lost 6 bases, J lost 4 bases, and 8 bases stayed unmatched. The source was PBMCs, collected before anti-PD-1 treatment. This receptor was identified in a human donor with basal cell carcinoma. The chain employs TRBV28 and TRBJ1-1; 7 nucleotides line up with TRBD1. The CDR3 coding sequence is TGTGCCAGCAGCTCAACAGGGGATGGCACTGAAGCTTTCTTT. Its protein is CASSSTGDGTEAFF.